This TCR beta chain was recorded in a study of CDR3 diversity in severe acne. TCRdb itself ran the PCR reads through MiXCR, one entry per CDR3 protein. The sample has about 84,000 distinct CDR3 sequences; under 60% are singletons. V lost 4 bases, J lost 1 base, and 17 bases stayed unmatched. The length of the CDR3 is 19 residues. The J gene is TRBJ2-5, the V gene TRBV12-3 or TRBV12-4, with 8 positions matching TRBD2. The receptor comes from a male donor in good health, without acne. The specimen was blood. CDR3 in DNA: TGTGCCAGCAGTTCAAGGCGGGGGGCGAATTTCGACCCCCAAGAGACCCAGTACTTC. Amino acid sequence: CASSSRRGANFDPQETQYF.